This T cell receptor beta chain comes out of a study of molecular identifiers for immune sequencing clone quantification. Study-wide context: For replicates, RNA isolated from approximately 20,000 or 98,000 naive CD8 cells was divided into five portions, of which four were sequenced.

Previously described methods and listed TCR primers were employed for the bulk TCR libraries. TCRdb passed the PCR reads through MiXCR, listing each CDR3 protein once. Of 300,000 to 350,000 distinct CDR3 sequences in the sample, about 22% are singletons; the top ten hold under 0.95%. Regarding the study as a whole: Among one million naive cells, spiked Jurkat TCR RNA from a single cell was reportedly detectable.

This clonotype came up many times. Its target is not known. The CDR3 contains 19 residues. Trimming removed 0 bases from V and 0 bases from J, with 19 bases in between. CDR1 is SGHRS, CDR2 YFSETQ, per germline. The chain carries TRBV5-1 and TRBJ2-1; D gene unclear. The origin of this receptor is a human donor in good health. Some libraries in this study had Jurkat cell RNA spiked in. Sequencing was done on a sample of naive CD8+ T cells from blood, with Jurkat cell RNA spiked in. Documented subset: FACS-sorted CD8+CD4-CCR7+CD45RA+ naive T cells. CDR3 DNA: TGCGCCAGCAGCTTGGCCAATGTGGCCACACTGGACTCCTACAATGAGCAGTTCTTC. This sequence encodes CASSLANVATLDSYNEQFF.